This section outlines one T cell receptor beta chain sequence together with its context. What it binds is unknown. This sample stems from a study of shared clonotypes between healthy human individuals. Whole-study findings and limits: It was the non-shared clonotypes that had lower generation probabilities than clonotypes shared by all four donors.

The ends lost 7 bases at V and 7 bases at J; junction bases unmatched: 7. The germline V gene has CDR1 MNHEY and CDR2 SVGAGI. The CDR3 is made up of 15 amino acids. Data came from immunoSEQ multiplex PCR; TCRdb stores just in-frame clones and leaves some out. The table records some 1.5 million clones, roughly 96% of them present only once. The sample taken for sequencing was naive CD4+ T cells sorted from blood. Subset here: CD45RA+ positively selected. The TCR sequence derives from a young man in good health. The chain couples TRBV6-5 to TRBJ2-2; 12 nucleotides line up with TRBD2. The CDR3 DNA reads TGTGCCAGCACCAAACTAGCGGGAGGAATCGGGGAGCTGTTTTTT. Protein product: CASTKLAGGIGELFF.